Presented here are 2 T cell receptor beta chains from one specimen sequenced in a study of T-cell reconstitution after alpha-beta-depleted transplantation in children. The library targeted TCRbeta and was prepared with unique molecular identifiers. One entry per CDR3 protein, called by TCRdb with MiXCR from the PCR reads. The table records about 610,000 distinct CDR3 sequences, about 10% of them present only once. Source: PBMCs from the stem cell graft donor, taken from the stem cell graft. These receptor sequences come from a human donor who donated a stem cell graft to a child with acute myeloid leukemia.

V and J are TRBV28 and TRBJ2-7; maybe TRBD1 (6 bases). This CDR3 region has 15 residues. V lost 4 bases to trimming and J lost 3 bases, with 16 bases between them. The germline gives CDR1 MDHEN, CDR2 SYDVKM. For the CDR3, the DNA is TGTGCCAGCAGTTCACGGACAGTGCTTAACTACGAGCAGTACTTC. The encoded protein is CASSSRTVLNYEQYF.

This clonotype came up a few times. This chain connects TRBV4-3 to TRBJ2-7; perhaps TRBD2 as D (7 bases). V dropped 0 bases and J dropped 7 bases, with 16 bases sitting between them. The germline V gene has CDR1 LGHNA and CDR2 YSLEER. The CDR3 runs to 15 residues. The CDR3, as DNA: TGCGCCAGCAGCCAAGATTTCGGGGGGCTAGCGGAGCAGTACTTC. Encoded protein: CASSQDFGGLAEQYF.